Listed here is a single TCR beta chain. What antigen it recognizes has not been identified. The record has no base qualities; no much larger clone is one base away. This sample is drawn from a study of blood T cell repertoires in COVID-19 (dated by TCRdb to about 2020). Context from the whole study: Samples from collaborators originated in the United States, Italy and Spain and spanned both the acute and convalescent phases of COVID-19. The prospective study material was composed of cDNA or gDNA derived from T cells, B-cell-depleted T cells, or PBMCs. The dataset comprised deeply sampled blood TCRbeta repertoires from subjects exposed to, actively infected with, or recovered from COVID-19. The repertoires were released in a freely available public database meant as a resource for research on the immune response to SARS-CoV-2. Samples were obtained from the ongoing ImmuneRACE study (first 160 participants) and from some 1,200 subjects provided by 6 global collaborators. The sample metadata nearly always contained a de-identified subject ID, COVID-19 status, age in years and sex. HLA class I and class II types, where available, came from metadata supplied by the sample provider rather than from assay-based typing.

Whole blood was collected in K2EDTA tubes by collaborating institutions according to the institutions' own protocols. Collaborator samples were shipped for TCRbeta analysis as frozen whole blood, isolated PBMCs, or DNA extracted from either sample type. TCRbeta CDR3 regions were amplified from genomic DNA using the immunoSEQ Assay, a bias-controlled multiplex PCR. Per the original workflow: Nucleated cell counts per sample were estimated from amplification of reference gene primers within the assay. Sequence reads were collapsed and filtered to measure the absolute abundance of every unique TCRbeta CDR3 rearrangement. Productive Simpson clonality was computed per sample as the square root of Simpson's diversity index over productive rearrangements. Entries here come from immuneACCESS through TCRdb and include only in-frame sequences with V and J called. Some clones fail to appear in such tables; in the studies checked, an unresolved V gene covers under half of the shortfall, and the cause of the remainder is unknown. The DNA gave D and trimming, while V, J and clone size come from that table. The sample has roughly 140,000 clones on record, 70% to 90% of them singletons. The ten biggest clones cover roughly 3.5% of the sample.

What the study reported, not specific to this receptor: The amount of clinical and demographic metadata varied by source and participant and was provided uncurated.

V loses 1 base at its end and J loses 7 bases; junction bases beyond the gene matches: 8. Looking up the germline V gene yields CDR1 SGDLS and CDR2 YYNGEE. The CDR3 measures 15 amino acids from cysteine to phenylalanine. Only the CDR3 DNA stays, 45 bases, in frame from base 1. This TCR derives from a man aged 65-85 years with acute or convalescent COVID-19. The sequencing input was peripheral blood. Rearrangement joined TRBV9 to TRBJ2-1, and 7 junctional nucleotides match TRBD2. CDR3 protein: CASSVRLRGGNEQFF. The nucleotide sequence reads TGTGCCAGCAGCGTAAGGTTACGCGGGGGTAATGAGCAGTTCTTC.